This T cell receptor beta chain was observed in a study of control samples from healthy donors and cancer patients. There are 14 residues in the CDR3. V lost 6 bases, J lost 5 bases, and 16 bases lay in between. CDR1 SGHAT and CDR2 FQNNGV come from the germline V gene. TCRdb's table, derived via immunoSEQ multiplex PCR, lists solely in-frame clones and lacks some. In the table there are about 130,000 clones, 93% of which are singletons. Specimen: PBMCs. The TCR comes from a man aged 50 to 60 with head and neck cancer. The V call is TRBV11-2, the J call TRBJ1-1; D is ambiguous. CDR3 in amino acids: CASSPPGKGTEAFF. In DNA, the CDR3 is TGTGCCAGCAGTCCTCCCGGCAAGGGAACTGAAGCTTTCTTT.